This entry features one T cell receptor beta chain sequence. Its antigen remains unidentified. The CDR3 end shows no conserved phenylalanine or tryptophan, and so a read error is likely. From the germline V gene, CDR1 is SNHLY and CDR2 is FYNNEI. Trimming takes 6 bases off V and 7 bases off J; junction bases not matched to a gene: 8. The CDR3 region is 15 residues in length, termini included. The sequence is cut down to CDR3 DNA, 45 bases in frame from base 1. The data were obtained in a study of T cell changes during pregnancy in multiple sclerosis (dated by TCRdb to the late 2010s). Context from the whole study: Changes in the T cell repertoire over the course of pregnancy were examined in this study in women with multiple sclerosis.

Receptor amplification or capture employed the immunoSEQ multiplex PCR assay. Sourced from immuneACCESS, this table was stored by TCRdb with only in-frame sequences that have V and J called. A share of the clones is absent; for the studies checked, an unresolved V gene accounts for under half, and the remainder has no known explanation. The sample profile shows roughly 17,000 clones; 88% of them were found once. In total, the top ten clones hold roughly 12% of the sample. Sequences were derived from CD8+ T cells from peripheral blood mononuclear cells, sampled after pregnancy. The clonotype comes from a female donor in good health, enrolled as a control in a pregnancy study. The chain is assembled from TRBV2 and TRBJ1-6; 8 central nucleotides agree with TRBD1. The DNA reads as follows: TGTGCCAGCAGGGGTTGGACAGGGACGAATTCACCCCTCCACCTT. This gives the protein CASRGWTGTNSPLHL.